These T cell receptor beta chains were read from a single sample in a study of cytomegalovirus exposure and HLA in healthy donors. The table came from immunoSEQ multiplex PCR; TCRdb's copy has only in-frame clones and leaves some out. In the table there are 90,000 to 100,000 clones, around 77% of which are singletons. The material sequenced was PBMCs. All receptors derive from a female donor in good health and CMV-seronegative. The conserved cysteine and the conserved F or W are not part of the CDR3 here. A D gene is named only where the DNA matches it firmly. Clone size appears in some rows only: once, few, many, or a class for an expanded clone.

>-|TRBJ2-1|13|TRBV29-1|-
SVTTRSWLVSEQF
>-|TRBJ1-6|13|TRBV19|TRBD1
ASSIRDRDNSPLH
>-|TRBJ1-2|14|TRBV14|-
ASSQEVAAYNYGYT
>medium-sized|TRBJ2-1|14|TRBV19|TRBD2
ASSSLLAGTYNEQF
>few|TRBJ2-7|9|TRBV11-3|TRBD2
ASSRGSEQY
>-|TRBJ2-7|12|TRBV27|TRBD2
ASSLRLAVYEQY
>few|TRBJ1-2|13|TRBV6-5|TRBD1
ASSRLQGGLYGYT
>-|TRBJ2-7|12|TRBV7-9|TRBD1
ASSSGTDSYEQY
>few|TRBJ2-1|13|TRBV18|-
ASSPPSQGVNEQF
>-|TRBJ2-7|11|TRBV2|TRBD1
ASSPRGPHEQY
>-|TRBJ2-7|12|TRBV5-4|TRBD2
ASSPSGVSYEQY
>-|TRBJ2-7|14|TRBV7-3|TRBD1
SSSFPDGTGSGEQY
>-|TRBJ2-5|15|TRBV2|TRBD2
ASSALAGARNQETQY
>-|TRBJ2-5|15|TRBV28|-
ASSATRAQRYQETQY
>-|TRBJ2-7|13|TRBV9|TRBD1
ASSPGTGRLGEQY
>-|TRBJ2-6|14|TRBV14|-
ASSPLGASGANVLT
>-|TRBJ1-2|11|TRBV7-3|-
ASSPGQFYGYT
>-|TRBJ2-7|11|TRBV28|-
ASSSPTPYEQY
>-|TRBJ1-3|13|TRBV5-6|-
ASSLANRAGNTIY